One TCR beta chain is described in this entry. Trimming took 6 bases from V and 3 from J; bases not matched to a gene: 11. The CDR3 covers 16 residues. Per the germline V gene, CDR1 is KGHSH and CDR2 is LQKENI. Assay: immunoSEQ multiplex PCR; the TCRdb copy retains only in-frame clones and omits some. The table lists under 400,000 clones, 88% of them singletons. This sample was taken from a study of blood T cell repertoires in COVID-19. Study as a whole: Donors in the United States, Italy and Spain gave samples during acute or convalescent COVID-19. T cells, B-cell-depleted T cells, or PBMCs supplied cDNA or gDNA.

Participants' reported clinical history set cohort assignment. The clonotype originates from a woman aged 25-40 years who had been exposed to COVID-19. Sequencing was carried out using PBMCs or T cells enriched from blood (not recorded which). The rearrangement links TRBV18 to TRBJ2-7; TRBD1 agrees at 10 bases. This CDR3 is CASSTMSGQGYYEQYF. The CDR3 DNA reads as TGTGCCAGCTCTACCATGTCGGGACAGGGGTACTACGAGCAGTACTTC.